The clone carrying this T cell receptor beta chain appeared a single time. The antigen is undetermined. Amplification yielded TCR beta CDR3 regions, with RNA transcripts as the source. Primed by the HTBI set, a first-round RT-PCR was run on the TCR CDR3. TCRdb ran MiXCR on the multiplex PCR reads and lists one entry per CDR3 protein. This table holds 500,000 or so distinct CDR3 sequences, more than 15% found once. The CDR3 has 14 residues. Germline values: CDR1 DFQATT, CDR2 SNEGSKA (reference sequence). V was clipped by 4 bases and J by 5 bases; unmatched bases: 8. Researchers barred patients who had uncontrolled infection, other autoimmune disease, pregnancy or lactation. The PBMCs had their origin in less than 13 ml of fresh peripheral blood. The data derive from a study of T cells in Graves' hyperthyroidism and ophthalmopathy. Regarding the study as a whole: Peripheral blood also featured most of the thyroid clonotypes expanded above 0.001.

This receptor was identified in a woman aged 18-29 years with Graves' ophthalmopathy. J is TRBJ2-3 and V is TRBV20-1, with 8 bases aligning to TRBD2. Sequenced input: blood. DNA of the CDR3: TGCAGTGCTATGGCGGGAGGCCCACAAGATACGCAGTATTTT. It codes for CSAMAGGPQDTQYF.